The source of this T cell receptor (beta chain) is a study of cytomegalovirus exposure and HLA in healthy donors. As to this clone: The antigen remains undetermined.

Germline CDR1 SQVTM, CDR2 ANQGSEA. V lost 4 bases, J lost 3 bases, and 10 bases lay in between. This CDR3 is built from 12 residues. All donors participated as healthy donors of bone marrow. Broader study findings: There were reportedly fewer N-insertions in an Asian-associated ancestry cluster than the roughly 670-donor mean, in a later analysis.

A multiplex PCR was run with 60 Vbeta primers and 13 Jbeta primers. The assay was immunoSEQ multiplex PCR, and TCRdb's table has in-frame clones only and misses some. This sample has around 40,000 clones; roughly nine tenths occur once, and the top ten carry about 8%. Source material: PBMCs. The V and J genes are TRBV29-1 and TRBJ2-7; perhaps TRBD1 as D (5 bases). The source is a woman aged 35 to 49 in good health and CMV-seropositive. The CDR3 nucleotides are TGCAGCGTTGGGTCAGGGAACTACGAGCAGTACTTC. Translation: CSVGSGNYEQYF.